The T cell receptor (beta chain) described here comes from a study of T cells after posttransplantation cyclophosphamide. Whole-study results and caveats: Recipient CMV seropositivity and CMV reactivation strongly tracked TRB clonality.

This clone was detected ten times or more. No antigen is known for it. The trim removed 3 bases at V and 4 bases at J, leaving 3 bases unmatched. In germline, CDR1 is LGHNA, CDR2 YNFKEQ. The CDR3 runs to 14 residues. Sequenced by immunoSEQ multiplex PCR; TCRdb stores in-frame clones only, minus some. The table lists roughly 45,000 clones, with no singletons. Specimen: PBMCs. This clonotype was sampled from a man aged 40-50 years in good health, CMV-negative, and a related stem cell transplant donor. The genes are TRBV4-2 and TRBJ1-3; TRBD1 agrees at 7 bases. The CDR3, as DNA: TGTGCCAGCAGCCAGACAGGGTTGGGAAACACCATATATTTT. Its translation is CASSQTGLGNTIYF.